This T cell receptor beta chain stems from a study of CDR3 diversity in severe acne. Germline V gives CDR1 SGDLS, CDR2 YYNGEE. The CDR3 totals 13 residues. V dropped 5 bases and J dropped 4; count of bases not matched to a gene: 5. TCRdb processed the PCR reads anew with MiXCR; each CDR3 protein has one entry. This sample carries more than 80,000 distinct CDR3 sequences, 45% to 50% of them seen once, and the ten largest clones take roughly 11%. The TCR originated in a male donor with severe acne vulgaris. The sequencing sample was made of blood. The genes are TRBV9 and TRBJ2-5; 7 bases match TRBD2. CDR3 sequence (DNA): TGTGCCAGCAGTGCGACTAGCACAGAGACCCAGTACTTC. This translates into CASSATSTETQYF.